Each of the 6 T cell receptor beta chains below was sequenced from the same sample in a study of T cell responses to AZD1222 COVID-19 vaccine. TCRdb's copy holds only in-frame clones and misses some; the assay was immunoSEQ multiplex PCR. The table records 95,000 to 110,000 clones, 70% to 90% of them present only once. Sequenced material: peripheral blood, taken 28 days after the second AZD1222 dose. These receptors all come from an adult who received the AZD1222 COVID-19 vaccine.

The chain carries TRBV4-1 and TRBJ1-5; the match to TRBD1 covers 8 bases. CDR1 and CDR2 (germline): MGHRA, YSYEKL. The V gene end was trimmed by 2 bases and the J gene end by 3 bases; junction bases not matched to a gene: 6. This CDR3 is built from 16 residues. CDR3 DNA sequence: TGCGCCAGCAGCCAACCCGACAGGGGAAACAATCAGCCCCAGCATTTT. Encoded protein: CASSQPDRGNNQPQHF.

The rearrangement links TRBV4-3 to TRBJ1-2; 10 bases agree with TRBD1. V lost 1 base and J lost 7; bases outside the gene matches: 9. The CDR3 has 16 amino acids. Germline V lookup: CDR1 LGHNA, CDR2 YSLEER. CDR3 in DNA: TGCGCCAGCAGCCAAGGGGACGGGACAGGGGTGGTTGGCTACACCTTC. It encodes CASSQGDGTGVVGYTF.

CDR3 DNA: TGTGCCAGCAGCTTGACAGGGAGATTATTCTCCTACGAGCAGTACTTC. This gives the protein CASSLTGRLFSYEQYF. This chain links TRBV5-6 with TRBJ2-7, with a possible D match to TRBD1 (6 bases). Trimming pared 1 base from V and 0 bases from J, leaving 14 bases between. The germline CDR1 and CDR2 sequences are SGHDT and YYEEEE. This CDR3 comprises 16 residues.

Here the CDR3 reads CASSSQGEGGYTF. The CDR3 DNA follows: TGTGCCAGTAGTTCACAGGGTGAGGGTGGCTACACCTTC. This sequence joins TRBV19 and TRBJ1-2; D is perhaps TRBD1 (6 bases). The germline gives CDR1 LNHDA, CDR2 SQIVND (reference sequence). Trimming took 5 bases from V and 7 from J, leaving 14 bases between them. CDR3 length equals 13 residues.

The chain recombines TRBV10-1 with TRBJ2-1; D gene unclear. CDR1 and CDR2 (germline): WNHNN, SYGVQD (reference sequence). The germline V and J ends were trimmed by 0 bases and 10 bases, with 7 bases remaining between them. The CDR3 extends over 12 amino acids. CDR3 nucleotide sequence: TGCGCCAGCAGTGAGTCGACTTACGAGCAGTTCTTC. Translation gives CASSESTYEQFF.

This chain joins TRBV30 and TRBJ1-2; 7 nucleotides agree with TRBD1. Trimming at V came to 2 bases and at J to 9 bases, leaving 6 bases not matched to a gene. This CDR3 is built from 12 residues. Germline assignment: CDR1 GTSNPN and CDR2 SVGIG (reference sequence). The CDR3 DNA reads as TGTGCCTGGAGTCTCCAGACAGGGAGCTACACCTTC. Translated, it gives CAWSLQTGSYTF.